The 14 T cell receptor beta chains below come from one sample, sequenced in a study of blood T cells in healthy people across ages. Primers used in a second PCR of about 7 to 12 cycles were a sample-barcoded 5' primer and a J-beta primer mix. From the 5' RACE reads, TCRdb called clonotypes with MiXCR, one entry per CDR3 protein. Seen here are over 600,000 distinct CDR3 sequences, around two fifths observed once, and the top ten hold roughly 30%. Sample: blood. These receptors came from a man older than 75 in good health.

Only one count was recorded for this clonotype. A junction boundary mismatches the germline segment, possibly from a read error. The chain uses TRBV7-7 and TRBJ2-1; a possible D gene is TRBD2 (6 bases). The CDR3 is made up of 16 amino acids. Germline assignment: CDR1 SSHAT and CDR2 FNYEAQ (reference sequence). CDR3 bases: TGTGCTAGCAGCTTAGCCGCGGGAAGGTGGGGCAATGAGCGGTTCTTC. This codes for CASSLAAGRWGNERFF.

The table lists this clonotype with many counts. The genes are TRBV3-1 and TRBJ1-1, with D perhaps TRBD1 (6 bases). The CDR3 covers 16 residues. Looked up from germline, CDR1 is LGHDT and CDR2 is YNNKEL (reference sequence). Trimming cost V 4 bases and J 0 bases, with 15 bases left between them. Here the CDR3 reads CASSPFPGHLNTEAFF. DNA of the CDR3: TGTGCCAGCAGCCCTTTCCCGGGACACCTGAACACTGAAGCTTTCTTT.

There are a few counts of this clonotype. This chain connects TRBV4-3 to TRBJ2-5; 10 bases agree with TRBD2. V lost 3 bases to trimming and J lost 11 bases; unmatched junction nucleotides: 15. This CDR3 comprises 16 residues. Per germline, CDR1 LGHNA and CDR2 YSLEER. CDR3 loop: CASSQQLAGQYNEQYF. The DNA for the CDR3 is TGCGCCAGCAGCCAGCAACTAGCGGGACAATACAATGAGCAGTACTTC.

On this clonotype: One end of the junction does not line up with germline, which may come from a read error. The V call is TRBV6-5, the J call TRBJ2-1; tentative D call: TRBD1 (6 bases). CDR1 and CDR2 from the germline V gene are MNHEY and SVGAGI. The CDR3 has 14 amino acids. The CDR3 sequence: CASSPGQSYNKQFF. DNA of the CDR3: TGTGCCAGCAGCCCTGGACAGTCCTACAATAAGCAGTTCTTC.

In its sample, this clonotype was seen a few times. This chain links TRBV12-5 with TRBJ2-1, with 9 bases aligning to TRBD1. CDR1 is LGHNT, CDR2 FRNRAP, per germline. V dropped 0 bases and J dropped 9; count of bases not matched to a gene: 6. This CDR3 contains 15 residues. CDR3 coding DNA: TGTGCTAGTGGTTTGGTACGGGACAGGGAAGGTGAGCAGTTCTTC. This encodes CASGLVRDREGEQFF.

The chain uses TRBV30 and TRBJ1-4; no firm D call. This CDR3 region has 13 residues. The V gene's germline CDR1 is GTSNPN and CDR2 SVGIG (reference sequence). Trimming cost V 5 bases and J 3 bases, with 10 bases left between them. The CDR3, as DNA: TGTGCCTGGGGCTTTGAGGCTAATGAAAAACTGTTTTTT. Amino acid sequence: CAWGFEANEKLFF.

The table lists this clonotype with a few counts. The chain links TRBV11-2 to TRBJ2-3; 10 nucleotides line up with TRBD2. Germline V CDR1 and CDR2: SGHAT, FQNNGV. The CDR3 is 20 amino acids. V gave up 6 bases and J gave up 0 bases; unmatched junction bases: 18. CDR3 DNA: TGTGCCAGCAGTTCAAGGCTGGGTCTAGCGGGGGCCTCTAGCACAGATACGCAGTATTTT. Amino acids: CASSSRLGLAGASSTDTQYF.

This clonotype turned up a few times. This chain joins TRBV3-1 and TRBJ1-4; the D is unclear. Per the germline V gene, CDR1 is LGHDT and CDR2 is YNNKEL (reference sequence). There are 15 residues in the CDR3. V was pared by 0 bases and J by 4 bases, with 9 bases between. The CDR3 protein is CASSQDGRLNEKLFF. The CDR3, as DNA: TGTGCCAGCAGCCAAGATGGAAGGCTTAATGAAAAACTGTTTTTT.

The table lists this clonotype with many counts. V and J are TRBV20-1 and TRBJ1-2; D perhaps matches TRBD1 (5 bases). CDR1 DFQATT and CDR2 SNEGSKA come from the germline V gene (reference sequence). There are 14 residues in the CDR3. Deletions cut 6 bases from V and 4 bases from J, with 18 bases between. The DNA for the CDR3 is TGCAGTGCCGGGAGACAGACCCTATTCTATGGCTACACCTTC. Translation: CSAGRQTLFYGYTF.

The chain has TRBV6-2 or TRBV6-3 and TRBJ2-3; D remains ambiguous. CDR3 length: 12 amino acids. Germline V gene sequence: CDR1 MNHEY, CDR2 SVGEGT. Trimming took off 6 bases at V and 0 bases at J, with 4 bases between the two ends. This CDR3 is CASRESTDTQYF. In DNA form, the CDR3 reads TGTGCCAGCAGAGAGAGCACAGATACGCAGTATTTT.

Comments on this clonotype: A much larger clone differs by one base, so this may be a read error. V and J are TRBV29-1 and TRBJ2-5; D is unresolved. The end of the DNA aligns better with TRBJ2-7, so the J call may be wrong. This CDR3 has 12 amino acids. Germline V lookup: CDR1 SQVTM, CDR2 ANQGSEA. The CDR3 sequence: CSVARAGYEQYF. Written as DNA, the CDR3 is TGCAGCGTTGCTAGGGCAGGCTACGAGCAGTACTTC.

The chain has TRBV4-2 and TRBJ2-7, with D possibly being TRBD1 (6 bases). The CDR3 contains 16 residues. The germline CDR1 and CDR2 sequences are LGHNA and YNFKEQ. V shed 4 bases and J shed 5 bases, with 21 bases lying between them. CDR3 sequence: CASSRGGAVPPHEQYF. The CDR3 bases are TGTGCCAGCAGCCGAGGGGGAGCGGTTCCCCCTCACGAGCAGTACTTC.

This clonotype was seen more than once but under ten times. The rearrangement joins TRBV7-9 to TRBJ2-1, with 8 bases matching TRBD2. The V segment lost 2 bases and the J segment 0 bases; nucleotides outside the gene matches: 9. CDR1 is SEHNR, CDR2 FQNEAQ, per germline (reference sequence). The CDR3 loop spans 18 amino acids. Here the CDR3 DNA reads TGTGCCAGCAGCTTACCCAGTGGTAGCGGGGACTCCTACAATGAGCAGTTCTTC. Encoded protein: CASSLPSGSGDSYNEQFF.

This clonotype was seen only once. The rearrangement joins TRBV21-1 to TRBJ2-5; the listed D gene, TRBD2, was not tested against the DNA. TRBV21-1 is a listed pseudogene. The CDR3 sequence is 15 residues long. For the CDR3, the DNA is TGTGCCAGCAGCAAAGGACTAGCGGAACAAGAGACCCAGTACTTC. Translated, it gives CASSKGLAEQETQYF.